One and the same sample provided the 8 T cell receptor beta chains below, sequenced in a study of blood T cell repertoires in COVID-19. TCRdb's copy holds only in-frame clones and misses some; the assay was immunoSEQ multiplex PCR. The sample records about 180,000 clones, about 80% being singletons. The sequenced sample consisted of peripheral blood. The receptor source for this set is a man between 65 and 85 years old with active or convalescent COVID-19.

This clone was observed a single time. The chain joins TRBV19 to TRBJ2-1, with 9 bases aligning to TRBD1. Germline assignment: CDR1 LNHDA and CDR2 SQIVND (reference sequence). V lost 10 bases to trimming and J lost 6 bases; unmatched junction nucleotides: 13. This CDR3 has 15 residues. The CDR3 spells CATDVGTGTGNEQFF. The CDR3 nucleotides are TGTGCCACTGACGTCGGGACAGGGACCGGCAATGAGCAGTTCTTC.

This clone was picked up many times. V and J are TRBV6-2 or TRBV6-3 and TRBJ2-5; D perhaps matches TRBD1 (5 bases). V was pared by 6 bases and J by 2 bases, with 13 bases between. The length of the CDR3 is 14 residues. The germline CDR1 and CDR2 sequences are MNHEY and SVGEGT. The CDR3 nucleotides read TGTGCCAGCAGCCCCCGACAGATTCAAGAGACCCAGTACTTC. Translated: CASSPRQIQETQYF.

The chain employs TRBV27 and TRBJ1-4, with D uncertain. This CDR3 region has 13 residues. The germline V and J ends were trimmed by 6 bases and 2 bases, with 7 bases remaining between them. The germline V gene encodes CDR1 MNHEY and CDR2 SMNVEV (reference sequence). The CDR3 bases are TGTGCCAGCAGCGGGTGGACTAATGAAAAACTGTTTTTT. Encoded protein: CASSGWTNEKLFF.

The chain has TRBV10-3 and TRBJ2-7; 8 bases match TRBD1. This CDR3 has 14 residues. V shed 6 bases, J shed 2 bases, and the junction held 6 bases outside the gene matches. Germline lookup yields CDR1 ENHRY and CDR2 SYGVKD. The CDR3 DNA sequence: TGTGCCATCAGGGACAGGGCAAATCCCTACGAGCAGTACTTC. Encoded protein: CAIRDRANPYEQYF.

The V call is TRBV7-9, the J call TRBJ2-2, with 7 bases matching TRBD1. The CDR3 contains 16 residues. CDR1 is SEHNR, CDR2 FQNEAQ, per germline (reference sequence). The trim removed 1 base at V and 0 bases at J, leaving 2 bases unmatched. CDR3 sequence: CASSLVGTANTGELFF. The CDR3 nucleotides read TGTGCCAGCAGCTTAGTAGGGACAGCGAACACCGGGGAGCTGTTTTTT.

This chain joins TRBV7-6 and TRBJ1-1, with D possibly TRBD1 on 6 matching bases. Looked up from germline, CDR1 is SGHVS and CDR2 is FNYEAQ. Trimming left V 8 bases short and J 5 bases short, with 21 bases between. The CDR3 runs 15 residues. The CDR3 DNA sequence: TGTGCCAGCGAAAGACCAGGGGCTAGGGGGACTGAAGCTTTCTTT. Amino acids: CASERPGARGTEAFF.

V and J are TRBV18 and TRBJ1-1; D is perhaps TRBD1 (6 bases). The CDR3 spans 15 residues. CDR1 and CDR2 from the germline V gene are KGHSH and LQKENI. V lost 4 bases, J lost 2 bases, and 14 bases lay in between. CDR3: CASSRQGGLNTEAFF. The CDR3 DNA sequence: TGTGCCAGCTCACGTCAAGGGGGTCTAAACACTGAAGCTTTCTTT.

CDR3 loop: CASSSGTGGKVAEAFF. In DNA form, the CDR3 reads TGTGCCAGCTCATCCGGGACAGGGGGTAAGGTAGCTGAAGCTTTCTTT. The genes are TRBV18 and TRBJ1-1; TRBD1 matches at 11 bases. Germline-derived CDR1 and CDR2 are KGHSH and LQKENI. V gave up 5 bases and J gave up 6 bases; unmatched junction bases: 11. CDR3 size: 16 residues.